This T cell receptor (beta chain) originates from a study of neoadjuvant anti-PD-1 for oral cavity cancer. Here immunoSEQ multiplex PCR was the method, and the copy in TCRdb shows in-frame clones only, minus some. Among roughly 18,000 clones, approximately 70% were seen once, and the ten largest hold over 2.5%. No culture or expansion preceded analysis of these blood cells. The CDR3 contains 14 residues. V lost 0 bases and J 3 bases, leaving 10 bases between the germline ends. Germline values: CDR1 SGHRS, CDR2 YFSETQ. J is TRBJ2-7 and V is TRBV5-1, with D tentatively TRBD2 (5 bases). The source material was PBMCs, sampled before nivolumab (anti-PD-1) treatment. The source of this sequence is a person aged 35-79 years with oral cavity squamous cell carcinoma. The CDR3 sequence is CASSLGPGNYEQYF. The CDR3 coding sequence is TGCGCCAGCAGCTTGGGGCCGGGGAACTACGAGCAGTACTTC.